These 11 T cell receptor beta chains were all obtained from the same sample, sequenced in a study of neurological immune-mediated disorders. TCRdb ran MiXCR on the 5' RACE reads and lists one entry per CDR3 protein. The sample includes fewer than 50,000 distinct CDR3 sequences, about 2.3% of them seen just once. Sequencing was carried out using PBMCs. The receptors here all came from a man in his thirties or forties with multiple sclerosis.

This clonotype has a single count. V gene TRBV6-1 combines with J gene TRBJ1-5; D unclear. The CDR3 is 10 amino acids. Germline V gives CDR1 MNHNS, CDR2 SASEGT. Deletions cut 8 bases from V and 6 bases from J, with 5 bases between. The DNA of the CDR3 is TGTGCCAGCGGACCTCAGCCCCAGCATTTT. Protein sequence: CASGPQPQHF.

The sample holds many counts of this clonotype. The J gene is TRBJ1-2, the V gene TRBV5-5; 7 positions agree with TRBD1. The CDR3 runs 18 residues. Germline V lookup: CDR1 SGHKS, CDR2 YYEKEE (reference sequence). The V and J ends lost 0 bases and 8 bases, in that order; junction bases with no gene match: 19. This chain's CDR3 is CASSLDVRTGLAQRGYTF. Here the CDR3 DNA reads TGTGCCAGCAGCTTGGATGTTCGGACAGGTCTGGCCCAACGGGGCTACACCTTC.

This clonotype was recorded at least ten times. This chain links TRBV20-1 with TRBJ2-6, with D unresolved. V was clipped by 5 bases and J by 0 bases, with 8 bases between them. The CDR3 has 14 amino acids. Germline V gives CDR1 DFQATT, CDR2 SNEGSKA (reference sequence). The CDR3 loop reads CSAQDLSGANVLTF. The CDR3 coding sequence is TGCAGTGCTCAGGACCTCTCTGGGGCCAACGTCCTGACTTTC.

The sample holds many counts of this clonotype. The chain combines TRBV5-5 with TRBJ2-5, with TRBD1 matching over 9 bases. The CDR3 contains 14 residues. V lost 0 bases, J lost 5 bases, and 2 bases stayed unmatched. Germline-derived CDR1 and CDR2 are SGHKS and YYEKEE (reference sequence). The CDR3 region has the DNA TGTGCCAGCAGCTTGGGGACAGGGGTTGAGACCCAGTACTTC. Translation gives CASSLGTGVETQYF.

This clonotype was counted at least ten times. This sequence joins TRBV20-1 and TRBJ2-3; 10 nucleotides agree with TRBD2. Germline CDR1 reads DFQATT; CDR2 reads SNEGSKA (reference sequence). The CDR3 extends over 16 amino acids. V dropped 1 base and J dropped 6; count of bases not matched to a gene: 10. The CDR3 here is CSARAGRASGSDTQYF. The CDR3 DNA follows: TGCAGTGCTAGAGCTGGAAGGGCTAGCGGGAGTGATACGCAGTATTTT.

This clonotype was counted many times. The chain combines TRBV6-2 or TRBV6-3 with TRBJ2-7; 9 nucleotides match TRBD2. The CDR3 covers 16 residues. The V gene's germline CDR1 is MNHEY and CDR2 SVGEGT. V was pared by 5 bases and J by 4 bases, with 12 bases of the junction left unmatched. In DNA, the CDR3 is TGTGCCAGCAGTCCGGGACTAGCAGATCTTGGATACGAGCAGTACTTC. As protein: CASSPGLADLGYEQYF.

This clonotype was observed a handful of times. One end of the junction is discordant with germline, which a read error may explain. The J gene is TRBJ1-6, the V gene TRBV3-1, with 9 bases identical to TRBD1. CDR1 and CDR2 from the germline V gene are LGHDT and YNNKEL (reference sequence). The CDR3 is 14 residues long. CDR3: CASSQDRGNSTLNF. CDR3 nucleotides: TGTGCCAGCAGCCAGGACAGGGGTAATTCAACCCTCAACTTT.

This clonotype was seen many times. This chain links TRBV5-5 with TRBJ2-2; perhaps TRBD2 as D (7 bases). Germline CDR1 SGHKS, CDR2 YYEKEE (reference sequence). This CDR3 contains 18 residues. The V end was cut by 0 bases, the J end by 2 bases, with 17 bases between. The CDR3 DNA follows: TGTGCCAGCAGCTTGGTTTTCGGGGGGCATCTTAACACCGGGGAGCTGTTTTTT. This encodes CASSLVFGGHLNTGELFF.

This clonotype was picked up many times. The gene calls are TRBV7-6 and TRBJ2-5, with D maybe TRBD2 (6 bases). Germline V gene sequence: CDR1 SGHVS, CDR2 FNYEAQ. V was clipped by 1 base and J by 5 bases, with 17 bases between them. This CDR3 comprises 16 residues. The CDR3 coding sequence is TGTGCCAGCAGCTTAGGATCCCTAGCGCCGTACGAGACCCAGTACTTC. It yields the protein CASSLGSLAPYETQYF.

This clonotype has at least ten counts. The chain has TRBV20-1 and TRBJ1-2; TRBD1 might be the D (5 bases). Trimming took off 4 bases at V and 4 bases at J, with 10 bases between the two ends. CDR1 and CDR2 from the germline V gene are DFQATT and SNEGSKA (reference sequence). The CDR3 has 12 amino acids. This CDR3 is CSATGTGYGYTF. The CDR3 nucleotides read TGCAGTGCTACAGGGACCGGCTATGGCTACACCTTC.

This clonotype appeared many times. V usage is TRBV29-1 and J usage is TRBJ2-1; D perhaps matches TRBD1 (5 bases). The CDR3 is 15 amino acids. Germline-derived CDR1 and CDR2 are SQVTM and ANQGSEA. The ends were cut back, 2 bases at V and 8 bases at J, with 19 bases in the middle. The CDR3 DNA follows: TGCAGCGTTGAAACAGAGAAAGAGACAGAGGATGAGCAGTTCTTC. It yields the protein CSVETEKETEDEQFF.